Presented here are 7 T cell receptor beta chains from one specimen sequenced in a study of blood T cell repertoires in COVID-19 (dated by TCRdb to 2018 to 2020). The library came from the immunoSEQ multiplex PCR assay. This immuneACCESS table, as held by TCRdb, lists in-frame sequences with V and J called but not all clones. Of the missing ones, under half trace to an unresolved V gene in checked studies; the others have no known cause. In this sample the table shows fewer than 450,000 clones, around 90% of which occur a single time. More than 2% of the sample belongs to the ten largest clones. Sequencing input: PBMCs or T cells enriched from blood (not recorded which). The receptor set was obtained from a woman in her 40s with acute COVID-19.

The chain joins TRBV18 to TRBJ1-2; D is unclear. The length of the CDR3 is 14 residues. The germline V and J ends were trimmed by 0 bases and 4 bases, with 9 bases remaining between them. Germline CDR1 reads KGHSH; CDR2 reads LQKENI. The CDR3 is CASSPPGLSYGYTF. The DNA of the CDR3 is TGTGCCAGCTCACCACCCGGTCTCTCCTATGGCTACACCTTC.

The V call is TRBV7-8, the J call TRBJ2-1; 7 bases are shared with TRBD1. The CDR3 length is 13 residues. Germline V gives CDR1 SGHVS, CDR2 FQNEAQ. V lost 6 bases and J lost 8; bases outside the gene matches: 7. CDR3 residues: CASSHDRVYEQFF. In DNA, the CDR3 is TGTGCCAGCAGTCACGACAGGGTGTATGAGCAGTTCTTC.

CDR3 nucleotide sequence: TGCGCCAGCAGCCCAACCGGGACAGGGGAGACTGAAGCTTTCTTT. Its translation: CASSPTGTGETEAFF. This chain uses TRBV5-1 with TRBJ1-1; the match to TRBD1 covers 10 bases. The CDR3 has 15 amino acids. The germline V gene has CDR1 SGHRS and CDR2 YFSETQ. With 4 bases clipped from V and 5 bases from J, the junction kept 8 bases outside the gene matches.

The chain links TRBV27 to TRBJ1-2, with 12 bases lining up with TRBD1. J lost 7 bases, V lost 3 bases, and 3 bases had no gene match. This CDR3 region has 14 residues. The germline CDR1 and CDR2 sequences are MNHEY and SMNVEV (reference sequence). CDR3 sequence (DNA): TGTGCCAGCAGTTTGGGACAGGGGGCGCGTGGCTACACCTTC. This sequence encodes CASSLGQGARGYTF.

The chain carries TRBV5-6 and TRBJ1-6, with 7 positions matching TRBD1. Germline lookup yields CDR1 SGHDT and CDR2 YYEEEE. V shed 4 bases and J 3 bases; nucleotides not matched to a gene: 1. CDR3 length equals 14 residues. CDR3 amino acids: CASSRDSYNSPLHF. The CDR3 coding sequence is TGTGCCAGCAGCCGGGACAGCTATAATTCACCCCTCCACTTT.

The chain recombines TRBV18 with TRBJ1-5, with D hard to call. This CDR3 spans 14 amino acids. CDR1 is KGHSH and CDR2 is LQKENI in the germline V gene. Trimming removed 0 bases at V and 1 base at J, with 4 bases between. The CDR3 protein is CASSPPGSNQPQHF. The CDR3 DNA is TGTGCCAGCTCACCACCGGGCAGCAATCAGCCCCAGCATTTT.

V gene TRBV21-1 combines with J gene TRBJ2-7; the D segment call TRBD1 is taken from the table without a DNA check. TRBV21-1 is recorded as a pseudogene. The CDR3 length is 12 residues. The CDR3 protein is CASSKARQEQYF. The CDR3 region has the DNA TGTGCCAGCAGCAAAGCTCGACAGGAGCAGTACTTC.